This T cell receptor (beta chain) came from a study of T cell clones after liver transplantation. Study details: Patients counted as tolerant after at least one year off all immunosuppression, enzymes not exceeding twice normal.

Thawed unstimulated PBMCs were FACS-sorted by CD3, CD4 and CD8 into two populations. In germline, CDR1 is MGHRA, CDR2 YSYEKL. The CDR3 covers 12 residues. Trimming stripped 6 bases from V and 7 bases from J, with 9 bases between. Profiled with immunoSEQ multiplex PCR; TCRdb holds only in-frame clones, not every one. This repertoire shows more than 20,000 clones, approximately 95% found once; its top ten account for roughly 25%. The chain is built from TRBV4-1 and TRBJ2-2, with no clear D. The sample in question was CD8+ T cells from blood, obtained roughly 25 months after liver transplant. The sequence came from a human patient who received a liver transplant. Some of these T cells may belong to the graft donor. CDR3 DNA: TGCGCCAGCAGAGGATTTATCGGGGAGCTGTTTTTT. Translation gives CASRGFIGELFF.